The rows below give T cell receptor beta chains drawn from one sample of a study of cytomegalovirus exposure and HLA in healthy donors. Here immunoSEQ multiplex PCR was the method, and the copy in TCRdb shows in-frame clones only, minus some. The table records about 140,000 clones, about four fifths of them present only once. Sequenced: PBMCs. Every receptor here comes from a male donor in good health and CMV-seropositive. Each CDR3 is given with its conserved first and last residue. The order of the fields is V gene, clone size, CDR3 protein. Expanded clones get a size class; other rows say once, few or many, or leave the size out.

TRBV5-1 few CASLPGSGTQETQYF
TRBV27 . CASSSRVKEQFF
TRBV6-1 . CASRGTGATYEQYF
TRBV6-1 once CASSEQTGPSYEQYF
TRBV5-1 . CASSPSLTGGNEQFF
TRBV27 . CASSRTGNQPQHF
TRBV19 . CASSTEIQGHGYTF
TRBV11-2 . CASSLWAGDRNTEAFF
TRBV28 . CASSPRTVNTGELFF
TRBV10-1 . CASSESTGGPDTQYF
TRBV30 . CAWSVGDSKGNTIYF
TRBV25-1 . CASSEGFDRANTGELFF
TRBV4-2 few CASSRGFFEGAGYGYTF
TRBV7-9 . CASSQGPGVYEQYF
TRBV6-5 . CASSRSGGTDTQYF
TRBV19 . CASSNRDRGKSAPLHF
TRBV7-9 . CASSQAGTALYEQYF
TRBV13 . CASSPRLAGNTGELFF
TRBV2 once CASRPQTGKGLVGYTF
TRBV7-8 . CASSSGGLAGVGAYEQYF
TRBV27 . CASSYTGTIISSTDTQYF
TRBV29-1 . CSVVGSGKRSKNIQYF
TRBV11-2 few CASRSDRGNYGYTF
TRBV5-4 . CASRYSGTGEQFF
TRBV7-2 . CASSLGDRPPSGNTIYF
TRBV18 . CASSPSIAGGSETQYF
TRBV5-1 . CASSLGESEAEAFF
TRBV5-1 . CASSYPGLLTDTQYF
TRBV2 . CASSSGTGRHVHF
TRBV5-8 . CASSLRMGTASPQPQHF
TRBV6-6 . CASSKPGEGGQPQHF